This TCR beta chain originates from a study of cytomegalovirus exposure and HLA in healthy donors. Worth noting for this clone: Its antigen is currently unknown.

Overall study findings and caveats: The study recorded some 160 TCR beta chains that were cytomegalovirus-associated.

V lost 3 bases and J lost 0, with 9 bases in between. The CDR3 runs to 15 residues. Germline V gives CDR1 ENHRY, CDR2 SYGVKD. The method was immunoSEQ multiplex PCR; TCRdb's version includes in-frame clones alone and lacks a portion of them. The sample holds about 200,000 clones, about 86% seen once. This sequence joins TRBV10-3 and TRBJ2-1; D not certain. The clonotype comes from a woman aged 18 to 35 in good health and CMV-seronegative. The sequenced material came from PBMCs. CDR3 bases: TGTGCCATCAGTGAAGACCGGAGCTCCTACAATGAGCAGTTCTTC. Its translation is CAISEDRSSYNEQFF.